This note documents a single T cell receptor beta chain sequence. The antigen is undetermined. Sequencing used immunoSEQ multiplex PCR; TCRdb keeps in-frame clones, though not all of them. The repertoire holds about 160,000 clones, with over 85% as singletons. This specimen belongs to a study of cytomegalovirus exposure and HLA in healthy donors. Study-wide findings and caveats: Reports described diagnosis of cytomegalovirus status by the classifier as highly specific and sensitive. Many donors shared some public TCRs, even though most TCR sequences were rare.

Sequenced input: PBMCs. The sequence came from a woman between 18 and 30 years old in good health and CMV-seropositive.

CDR3 region: CASKPQGQMNTEAFF. DNA of the CDR3: TGTGCCAGCAAACCACAGGGACAAATGAACACTGAAGCTTTCTTT. This chain connects TRBV7-8 to TRBJ1-1, with D tentatively TRBD1 (6 bases). Looked up from germline, CDR1 is SGHVS and CDR2 is FQNEAQ. V was trimmed by 7 bases and J by 0 bases, leaving 15 bases between them. The CDR3 sequence is 15 residues long. Supplemented by reference TRBV7-8 and TRBJ1-1, the full variable domain reads GAGVSQSPRYKVAKRGQDVALRCDPISGHVSLFWYQQALGQGPEFLTYFQNEAQLDKSGLPSDRFFAERPEGSVSTLKIQRTQQEDSAVYLCASKPQGQMNTEAFFGQGTRLTVV.